This note documents a single T cell receptor (beta chain) sequence. PCR used 60 Vbeta primers and 13 Jbeta primers. Original processing methods: About 10 million of tens of millions of unique TCR beta chains were shared, per a later count. The method was immunoSEQ multiplex PCR; TCRdb's version includes in-frame clones alone and lacks a portion of them. V and J calls and clone size are those listed in that table; D and trimming were worked out from the DNA. This table holds around 210,000 clones, around 85% found once. This record comes from a study of cytomegalovirus exposure and HLA in healthy donors. Per the germline V gene, CDR1 is MDHEN and CDR2 is SYDVKM. This CDR3 comprises 11 residues. The V and J ends lost 9 bases and 8 bases respectively, with 14 bases between them.

The specimen was PBMCs. The TCR was taken from a man between 50 and 59 years old in good health and CMV-seronegative. The chain combines TRBV28 with TRBJ2-7; weak D call: TRBD2 (5 bases). CDR3 amino acids: CASGRGWQQYF. CDR3 sequence (DNA): TGTGCCAGTGGGAGAGGGTGGCAGCAGTACTTC.